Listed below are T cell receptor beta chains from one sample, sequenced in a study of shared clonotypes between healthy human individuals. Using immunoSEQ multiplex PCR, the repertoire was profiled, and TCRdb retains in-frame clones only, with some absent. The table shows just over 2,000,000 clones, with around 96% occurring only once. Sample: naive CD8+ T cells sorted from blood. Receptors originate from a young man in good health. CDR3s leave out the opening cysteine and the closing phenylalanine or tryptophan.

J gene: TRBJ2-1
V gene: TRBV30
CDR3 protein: AWSVSLYEQF

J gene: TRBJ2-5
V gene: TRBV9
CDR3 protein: ASSVGLSPETQY

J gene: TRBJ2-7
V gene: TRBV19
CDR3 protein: ASSRRGSYEQY

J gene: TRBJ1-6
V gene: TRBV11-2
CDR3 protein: ASSLGSGVYSPLH

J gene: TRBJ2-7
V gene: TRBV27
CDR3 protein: ASSPHRGRPYEQY

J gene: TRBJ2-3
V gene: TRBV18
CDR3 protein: ASSLERGGRTDTQY

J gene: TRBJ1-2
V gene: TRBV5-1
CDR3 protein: ASSTSRTGNYGYT

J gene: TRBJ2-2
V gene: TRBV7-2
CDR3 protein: ASSLVSGELF

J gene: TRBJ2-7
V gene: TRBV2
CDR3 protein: ASRDTYEQY

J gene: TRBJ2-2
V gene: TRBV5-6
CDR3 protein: ASSFDQWNTGELF

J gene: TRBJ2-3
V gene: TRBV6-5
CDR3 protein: ASSYSVRDSPDTQY

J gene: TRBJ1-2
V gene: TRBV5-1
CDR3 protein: ASSQRGYDYGYT

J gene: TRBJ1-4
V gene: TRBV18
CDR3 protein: ASSPWEGLSSPTNEKLF

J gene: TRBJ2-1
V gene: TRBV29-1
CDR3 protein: SVSITGDEQF

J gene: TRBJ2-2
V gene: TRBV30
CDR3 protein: AWGFAGELF

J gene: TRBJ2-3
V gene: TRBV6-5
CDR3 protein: ASSYWDRDTQY